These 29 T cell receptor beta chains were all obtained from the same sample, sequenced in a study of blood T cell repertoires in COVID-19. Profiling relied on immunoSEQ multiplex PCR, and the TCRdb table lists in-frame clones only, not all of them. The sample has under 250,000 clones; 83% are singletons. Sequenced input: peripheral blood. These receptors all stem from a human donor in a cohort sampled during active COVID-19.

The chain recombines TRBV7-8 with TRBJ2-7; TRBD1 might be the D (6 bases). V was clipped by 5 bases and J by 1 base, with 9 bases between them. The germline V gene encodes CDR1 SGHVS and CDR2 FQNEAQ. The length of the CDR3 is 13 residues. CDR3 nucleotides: TGTGCCAGCAGCCCCGGGACATCCTACGAGCAGTACTTC. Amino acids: CASSPGTSYEQYF.

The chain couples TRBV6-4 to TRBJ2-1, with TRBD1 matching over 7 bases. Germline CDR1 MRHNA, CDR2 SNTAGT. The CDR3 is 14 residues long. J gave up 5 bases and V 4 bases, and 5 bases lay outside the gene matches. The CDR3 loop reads CASSVEQGNNEQFF. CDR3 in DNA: TGTGCCAGCAGTGTGGAACAGGGGAACAATGAGCAGTTCTTC.

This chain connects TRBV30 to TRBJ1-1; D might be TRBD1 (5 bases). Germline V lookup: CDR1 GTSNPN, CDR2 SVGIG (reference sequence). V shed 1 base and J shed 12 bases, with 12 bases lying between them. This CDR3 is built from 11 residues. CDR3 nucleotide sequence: TGTGCCTGGAGTGGGGCAGGGCGATCTTTCTTT. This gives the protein CAWSGAGRSFF.

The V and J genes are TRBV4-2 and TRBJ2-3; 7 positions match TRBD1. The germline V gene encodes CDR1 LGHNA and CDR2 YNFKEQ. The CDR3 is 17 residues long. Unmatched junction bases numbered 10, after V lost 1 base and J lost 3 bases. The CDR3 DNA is TGTGCCAGCAGCCAAGGTGGCCTAAGGGGGCGAACAGATACGCAGTATTTT. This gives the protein CASSQGGLRGRTDTQYF.

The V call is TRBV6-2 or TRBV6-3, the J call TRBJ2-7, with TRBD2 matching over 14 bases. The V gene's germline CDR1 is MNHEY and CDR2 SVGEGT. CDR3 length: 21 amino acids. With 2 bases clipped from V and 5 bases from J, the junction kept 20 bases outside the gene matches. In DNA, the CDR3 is TGTGCCAGCAGTTACCCGACAGGGCGAGGGACTAGCGGGAGAAAGACGGACGAGCAGTACTTC. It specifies CASSYPTGRGTSGRKTDEQYF.

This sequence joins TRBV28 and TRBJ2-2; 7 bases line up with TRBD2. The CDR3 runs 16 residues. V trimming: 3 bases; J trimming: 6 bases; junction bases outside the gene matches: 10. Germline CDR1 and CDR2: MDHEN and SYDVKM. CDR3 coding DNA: TGTGCCAGCAGTTTTCAGCCGGGGGGAGTGTCCGGGGAGCTGTTTTTT. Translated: CASSFQPGGVSGELFF.

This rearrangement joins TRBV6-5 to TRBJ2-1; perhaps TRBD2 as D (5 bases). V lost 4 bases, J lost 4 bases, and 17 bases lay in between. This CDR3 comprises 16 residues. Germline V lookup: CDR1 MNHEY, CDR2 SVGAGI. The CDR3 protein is CASSSWTSTAYNEQFF. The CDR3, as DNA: TGTGCCAGCAGTTCTTGGACTTCGACGGCTTACAATGAGCAGTTCTTC.

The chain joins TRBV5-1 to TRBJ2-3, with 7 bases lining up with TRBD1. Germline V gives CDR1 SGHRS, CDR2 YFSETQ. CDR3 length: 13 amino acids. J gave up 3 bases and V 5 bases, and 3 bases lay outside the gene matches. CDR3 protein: CASRTTGTDTQYF. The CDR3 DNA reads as TGCGCCAGCAGGACGACAGGGACAGATACGCAGTATTTT. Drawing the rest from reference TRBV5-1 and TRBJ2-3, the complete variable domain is KAGVTQTPRYLIKTRGQQVTLSCSPISGHRSVSWYQQTPGQGLQFLFEYFSETQRNKGNFPGRFSGRQFSNSRSEMNVSTLELGDSALYLCASRTTGTDTQYFGPGTRLTVL.

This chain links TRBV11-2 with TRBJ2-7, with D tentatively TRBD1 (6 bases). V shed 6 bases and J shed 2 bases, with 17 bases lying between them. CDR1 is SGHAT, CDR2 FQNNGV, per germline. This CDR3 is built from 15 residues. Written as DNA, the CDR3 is TGTGCCAGCAGTATGTGGGGTCAGGGGACCTACGAGCAGTACTTC. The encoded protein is CASSMWGQGTYEQYF.

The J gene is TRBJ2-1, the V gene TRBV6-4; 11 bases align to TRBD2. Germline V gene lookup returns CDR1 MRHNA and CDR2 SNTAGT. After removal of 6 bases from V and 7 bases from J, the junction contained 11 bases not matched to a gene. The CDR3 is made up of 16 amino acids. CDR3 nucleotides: TGTGCCAGCAGCAAGACTAGCGGGGACTCCTCTAATGAGCAGTTCTTC. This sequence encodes CASSKTSGDSSNEQFF.

CDR3 loop: CTSSQDNGLTPLHF. For the CDR3, the DNA is TGCACCAGCAGCCAAGATAATGGGCTTACACCCCTCCACTTT. The genes are TRBV1 and TRBJ1-6; the table's D call TRBD1 went unverified against the DNA. TRBV1 is shown as a pseudogene. The CDR3 sequence is 14 residues long.

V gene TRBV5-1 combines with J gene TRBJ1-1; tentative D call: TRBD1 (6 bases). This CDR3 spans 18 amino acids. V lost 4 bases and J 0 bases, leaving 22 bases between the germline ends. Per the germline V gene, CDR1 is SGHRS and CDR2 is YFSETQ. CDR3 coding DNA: TGCGCCAGCAGCAACAACAGGGTTCGGACCCCCCTGAACACTGAAGCTTTCTTT. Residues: CASSNNRVRTPLNTEAFF.

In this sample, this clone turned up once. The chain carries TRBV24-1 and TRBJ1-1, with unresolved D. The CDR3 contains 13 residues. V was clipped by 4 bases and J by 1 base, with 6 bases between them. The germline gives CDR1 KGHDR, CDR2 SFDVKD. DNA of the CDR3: TGTGCCACCAGTGAACGGGGGAACACTGAAGCTTTCTTT. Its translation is CATSERGNTEAFF.

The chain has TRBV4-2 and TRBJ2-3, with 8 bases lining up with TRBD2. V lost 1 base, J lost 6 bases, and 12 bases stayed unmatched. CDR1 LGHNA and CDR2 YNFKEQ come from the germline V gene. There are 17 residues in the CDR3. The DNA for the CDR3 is TGTGCCAGCAGCCAAGTAACTAGCGGAGGGGGATTGGATACGCAGTATTTT. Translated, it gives CASSQVTSGGGLDTQYF.

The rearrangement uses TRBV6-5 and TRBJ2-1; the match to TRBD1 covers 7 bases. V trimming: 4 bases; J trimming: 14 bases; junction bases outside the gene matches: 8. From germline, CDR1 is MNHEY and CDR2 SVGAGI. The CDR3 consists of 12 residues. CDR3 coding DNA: TGTGCCAGCAGTTTCTACAGGGGTGTAGAGTTCTTC. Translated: CASSFYRGVEFF.

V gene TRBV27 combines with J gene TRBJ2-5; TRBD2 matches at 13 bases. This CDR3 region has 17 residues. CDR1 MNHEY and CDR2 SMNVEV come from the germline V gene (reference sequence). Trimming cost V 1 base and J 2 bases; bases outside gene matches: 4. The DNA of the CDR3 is TGTGCCAGCAGTTTATTAACTAGCGGGGGGGCGCAAGAGACCCAGTACTTC. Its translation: CASSLLTSGGAQETQYF.

The CDR3 sequence: CASSFTPTGDNEQFF. The DNA of the CDR3 is TGCGCCAGCAGCTTTACCCCCACAGGGGACAATGAGCAGTTCTTC. The chain carries TRBV5-1 and TRBJ2-1; 7 bases match TRBD1. The CDR3 length is 15 residues. The germline V gene encodes CDR1 SGHRS and CDR2 YFSETQ. V lost 2 bases to trimming and J lost 5 bases; unmatched junction nucleotides: 7. Full variable domain (outside the CDR3, taken from reference TRBV5-1 and TRBJ2-1): KAGVTQTPRYLIKTRGQQVTLSCSPISGHRSVSWYQQTPGQGLQFLFEYFSETQRNKGNFPGRFSGRQFSNSRSEMNVSTLELGDSALYLCASSFTPTGDNEQFFGPGTRLTVL.

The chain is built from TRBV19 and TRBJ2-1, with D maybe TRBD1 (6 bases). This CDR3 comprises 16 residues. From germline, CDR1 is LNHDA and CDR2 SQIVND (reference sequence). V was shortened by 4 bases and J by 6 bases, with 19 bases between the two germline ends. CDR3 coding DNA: TGTGCCAGTAGTACTGGGAAGGGAACAGGGCTCAATGAGCAGTTCTTC. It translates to CASSTGKGTGLNEQFF.

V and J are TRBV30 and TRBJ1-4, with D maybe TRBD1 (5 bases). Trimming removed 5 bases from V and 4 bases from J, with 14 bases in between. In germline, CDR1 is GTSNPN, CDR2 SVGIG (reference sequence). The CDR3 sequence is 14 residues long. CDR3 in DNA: TGTGCCTGGGGGGGTGGAGGAAGTAATGAAAAACTGTTTTTT. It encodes CAWGGGGSNEKLFF.

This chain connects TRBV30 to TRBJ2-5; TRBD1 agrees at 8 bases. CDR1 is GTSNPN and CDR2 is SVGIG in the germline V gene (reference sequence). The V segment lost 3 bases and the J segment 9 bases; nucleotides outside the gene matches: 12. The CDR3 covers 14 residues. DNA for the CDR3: TGTGCCTGGAGCGCTGGGACAGGCCGTGGGTCCCAGTACTTC. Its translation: CAWSAGTGRGSQYF. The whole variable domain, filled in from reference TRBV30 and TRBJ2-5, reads SQTIHQWPATLVQPVGSPLSLECTVEGTSNPNLYWYRQAAGRGLQLLFYSVGIGQISSEVPQNLSASRPQDRQFILSSKKLLLSDSGFYLCAWSAGTGRGSQYFGPGTRLLVL.

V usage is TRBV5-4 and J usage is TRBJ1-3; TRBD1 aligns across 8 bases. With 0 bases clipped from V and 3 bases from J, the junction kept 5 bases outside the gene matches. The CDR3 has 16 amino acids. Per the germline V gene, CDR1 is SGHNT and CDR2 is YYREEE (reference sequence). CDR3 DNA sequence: TGTGCCAGCAGCTTGGCCCTGGGGACAGGTGGAAACACCATATATTTT. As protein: CASSLALGTGGNTIYF.

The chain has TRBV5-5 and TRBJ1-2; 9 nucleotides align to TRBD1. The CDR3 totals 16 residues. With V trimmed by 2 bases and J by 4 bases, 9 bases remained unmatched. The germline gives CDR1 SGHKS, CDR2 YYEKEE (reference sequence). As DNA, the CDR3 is TGTGCCAGCAGCTTCATCGGGACAGGGTCAATCTATGGCTACACCTTC. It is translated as CASSFIGTGSIYGYTF.

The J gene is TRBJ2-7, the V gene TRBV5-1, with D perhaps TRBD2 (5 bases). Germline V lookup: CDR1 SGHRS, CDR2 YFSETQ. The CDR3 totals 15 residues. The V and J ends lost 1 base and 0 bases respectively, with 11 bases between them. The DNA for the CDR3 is TGCGCCAGCAGCTTGTTACGGGGAGCCTCCTACGAGCAGTACTTC. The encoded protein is CASSLLRGASYEQYF.

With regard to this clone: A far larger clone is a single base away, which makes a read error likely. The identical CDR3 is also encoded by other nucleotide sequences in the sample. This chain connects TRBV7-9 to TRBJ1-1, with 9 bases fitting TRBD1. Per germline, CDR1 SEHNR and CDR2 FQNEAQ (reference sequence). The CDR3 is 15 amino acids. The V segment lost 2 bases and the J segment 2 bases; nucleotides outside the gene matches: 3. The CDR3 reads CASSLRGQGNTEAFF. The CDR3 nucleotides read TGTGCCAGCAGCTTAAGGGGACAGGGTAACACTGAAGCTTTCTTT.

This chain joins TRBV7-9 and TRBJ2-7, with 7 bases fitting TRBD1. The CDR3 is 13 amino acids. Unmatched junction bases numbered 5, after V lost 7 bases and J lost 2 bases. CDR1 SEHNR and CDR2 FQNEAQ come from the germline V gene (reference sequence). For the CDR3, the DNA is TGTGCCAGCATAGGGACAGCGACCTACGAGCAGTACTTC. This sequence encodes CASIGTATYEQYF. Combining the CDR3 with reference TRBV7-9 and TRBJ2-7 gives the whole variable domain DTGVSQNPRHKITKRGQNVTFRCDPISEHNRLYWYRQTLGQGPEFLTYFQNEAQLEKSRLLSDRFSAERPKGSFSTLEIQRTEQGDSAMYLCASIGTATYEQYFGPGTRLTVT.

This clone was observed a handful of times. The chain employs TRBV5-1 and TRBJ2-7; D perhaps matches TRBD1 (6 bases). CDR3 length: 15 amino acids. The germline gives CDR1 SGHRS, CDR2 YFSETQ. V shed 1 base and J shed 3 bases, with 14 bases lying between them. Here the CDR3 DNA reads TGCGCCAGCAGCTTGTCCACAGGGACCTACTACGAGCAGTACTTC. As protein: CASSLSTGTYYEQYF.

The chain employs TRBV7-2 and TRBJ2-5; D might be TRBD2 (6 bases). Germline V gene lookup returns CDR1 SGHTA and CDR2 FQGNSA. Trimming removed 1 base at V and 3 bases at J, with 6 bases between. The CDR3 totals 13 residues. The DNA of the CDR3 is TGTGCCAGCAGCTTAGTAGCGGAAGAGACCCAGTACTTC. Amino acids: CASSLVAEETQYF. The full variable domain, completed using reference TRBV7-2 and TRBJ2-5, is GAGVSQSPSNKVTEKGKDVELRCDPISGHTALYWYRQSLGQGLEFLIYFQGNSAPDKSGLPSDRFSAERTGGSVSTLTIQRTQQEDSAVYLCASSLVAEETQYFGPGTRLLVL.

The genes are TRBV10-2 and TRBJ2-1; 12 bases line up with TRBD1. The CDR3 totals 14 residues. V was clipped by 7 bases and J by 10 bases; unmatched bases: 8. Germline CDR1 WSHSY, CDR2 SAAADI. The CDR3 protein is CASTPGQGAGEQFF. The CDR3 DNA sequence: TGCGCCAGCACCCCGGGACAGGGGGCGGGCGAGCAGTTCTTC.

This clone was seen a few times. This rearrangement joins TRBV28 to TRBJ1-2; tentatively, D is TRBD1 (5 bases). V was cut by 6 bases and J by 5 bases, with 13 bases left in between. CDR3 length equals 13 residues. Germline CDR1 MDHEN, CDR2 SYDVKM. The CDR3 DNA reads TGTGCCAGCAGCTACGGACAAGCGTATGGCTACACCTTC. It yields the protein CASSYGQAYGYTF.